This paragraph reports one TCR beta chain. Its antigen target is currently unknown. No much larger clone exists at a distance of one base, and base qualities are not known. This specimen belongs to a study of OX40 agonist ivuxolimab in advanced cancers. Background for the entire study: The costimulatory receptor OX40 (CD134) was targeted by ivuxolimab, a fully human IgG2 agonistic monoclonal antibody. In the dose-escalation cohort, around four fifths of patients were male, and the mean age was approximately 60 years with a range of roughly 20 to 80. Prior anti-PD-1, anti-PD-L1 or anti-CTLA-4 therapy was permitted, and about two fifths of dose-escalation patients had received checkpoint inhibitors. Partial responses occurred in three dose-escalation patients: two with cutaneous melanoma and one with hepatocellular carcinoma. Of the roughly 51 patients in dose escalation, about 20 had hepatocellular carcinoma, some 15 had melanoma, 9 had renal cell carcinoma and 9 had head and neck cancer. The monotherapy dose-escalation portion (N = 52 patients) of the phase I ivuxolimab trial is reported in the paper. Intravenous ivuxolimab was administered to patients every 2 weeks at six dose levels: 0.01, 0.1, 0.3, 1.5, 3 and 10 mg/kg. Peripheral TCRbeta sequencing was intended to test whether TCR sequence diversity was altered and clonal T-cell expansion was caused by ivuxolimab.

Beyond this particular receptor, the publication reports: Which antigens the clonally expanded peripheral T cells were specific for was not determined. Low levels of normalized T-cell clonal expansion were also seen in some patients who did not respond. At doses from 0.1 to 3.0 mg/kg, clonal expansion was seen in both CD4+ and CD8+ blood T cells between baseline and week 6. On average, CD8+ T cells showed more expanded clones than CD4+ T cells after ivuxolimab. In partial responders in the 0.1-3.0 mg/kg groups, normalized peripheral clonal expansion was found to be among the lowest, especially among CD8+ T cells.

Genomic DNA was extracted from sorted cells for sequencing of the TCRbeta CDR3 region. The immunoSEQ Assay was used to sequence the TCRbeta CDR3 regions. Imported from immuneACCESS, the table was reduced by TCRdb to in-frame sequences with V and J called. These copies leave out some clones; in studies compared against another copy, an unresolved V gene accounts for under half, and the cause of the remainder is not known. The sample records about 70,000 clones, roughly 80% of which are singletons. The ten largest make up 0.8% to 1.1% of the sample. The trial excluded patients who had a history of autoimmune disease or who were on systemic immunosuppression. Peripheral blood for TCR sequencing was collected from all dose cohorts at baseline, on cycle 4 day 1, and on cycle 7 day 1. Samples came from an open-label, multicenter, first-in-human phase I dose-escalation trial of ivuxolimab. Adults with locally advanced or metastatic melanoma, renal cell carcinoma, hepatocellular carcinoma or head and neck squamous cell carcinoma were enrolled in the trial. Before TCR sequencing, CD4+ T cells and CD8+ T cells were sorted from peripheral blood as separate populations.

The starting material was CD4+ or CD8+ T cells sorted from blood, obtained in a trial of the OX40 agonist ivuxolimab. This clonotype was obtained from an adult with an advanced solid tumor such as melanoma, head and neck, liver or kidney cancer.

The CDR3 in this case is CASSIEITKSTGELFF. Read as DNA, the sequence is TGTGCCAGTAGTATAGAGATTACGAAATCGACCGGGGAGCTGTTTTTT. The rearranged segments are TRBV19 and TRBJ2-2; no D gene can be assigned with confidence. The junction carries 13 bases between V and J, which are trimmed by 0 bases and 5 bases respectively. The germline V gene (reference sequence) sets CDR1 to LNHDA and CDR2 to SQIVND. Including the terminal cysteine and phenylalanine, the CDR3 comprises 16 residues. The kept DNA is CDR3 alone, 48 bases in frame from the first base.